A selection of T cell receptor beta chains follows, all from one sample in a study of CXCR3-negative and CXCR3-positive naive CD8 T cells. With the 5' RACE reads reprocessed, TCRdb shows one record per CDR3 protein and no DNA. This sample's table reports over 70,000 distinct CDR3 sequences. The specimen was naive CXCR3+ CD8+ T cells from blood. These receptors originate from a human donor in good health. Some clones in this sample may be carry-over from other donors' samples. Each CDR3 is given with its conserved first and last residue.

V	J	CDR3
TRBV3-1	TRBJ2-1	CASSQDHRVWDNEQFF
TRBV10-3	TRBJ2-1	CAISGRYNEQFF
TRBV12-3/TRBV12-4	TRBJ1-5	CASSPFLYQPQHF
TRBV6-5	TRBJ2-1	CASSRYGAEGSYNEQFF
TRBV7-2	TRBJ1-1	CASSPRPGGTNTEAFF
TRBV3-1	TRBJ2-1	CASSRGLADNEQFF
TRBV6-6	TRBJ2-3	CASRPDWRDTQYF
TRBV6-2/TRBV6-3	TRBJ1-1	CASSYPGQHEAFF
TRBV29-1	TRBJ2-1	CSVEDASSGRPSYNEQFF
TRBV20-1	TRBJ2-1	CSARALDSGPSYNEQFF
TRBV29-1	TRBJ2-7	CSVEDVNRGRYEQYF
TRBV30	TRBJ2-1	CAWSSNNEQFF
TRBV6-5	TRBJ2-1	CASSYSGNEQFF
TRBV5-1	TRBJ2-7	CASSLPTDSYEQYF
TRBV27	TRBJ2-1	CASKGGRGIGNEQFF
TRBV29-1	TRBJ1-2	CRTWAQDGYTF
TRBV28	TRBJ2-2	CASSLIATGELFF
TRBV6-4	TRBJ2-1	CASSERLANYNEQFF
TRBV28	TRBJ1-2	CASSLSHSLYGYTF
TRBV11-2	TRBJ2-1	CASSLELAGGNEQFF
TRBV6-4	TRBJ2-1	CASSDVAGQDNEQFF
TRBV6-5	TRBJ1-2	CASSYGIGNYGYTF
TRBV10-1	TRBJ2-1	CASSTTSVTPYNEQFF
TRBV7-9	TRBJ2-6	CASSSIGLRANVLTF
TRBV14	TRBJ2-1	CASSPWGLYNEQFF
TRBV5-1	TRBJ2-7	CASSDEGRYSDEQYF
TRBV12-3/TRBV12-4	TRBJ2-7	CASSRREEWYEQYF
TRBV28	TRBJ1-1	CASILGVNTEAFF
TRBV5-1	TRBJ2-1	CASSPSDREFSNEQFF
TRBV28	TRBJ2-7	CASSFSDPTEQYF
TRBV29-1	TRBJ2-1	CSVEGTGTAYNSEQFF